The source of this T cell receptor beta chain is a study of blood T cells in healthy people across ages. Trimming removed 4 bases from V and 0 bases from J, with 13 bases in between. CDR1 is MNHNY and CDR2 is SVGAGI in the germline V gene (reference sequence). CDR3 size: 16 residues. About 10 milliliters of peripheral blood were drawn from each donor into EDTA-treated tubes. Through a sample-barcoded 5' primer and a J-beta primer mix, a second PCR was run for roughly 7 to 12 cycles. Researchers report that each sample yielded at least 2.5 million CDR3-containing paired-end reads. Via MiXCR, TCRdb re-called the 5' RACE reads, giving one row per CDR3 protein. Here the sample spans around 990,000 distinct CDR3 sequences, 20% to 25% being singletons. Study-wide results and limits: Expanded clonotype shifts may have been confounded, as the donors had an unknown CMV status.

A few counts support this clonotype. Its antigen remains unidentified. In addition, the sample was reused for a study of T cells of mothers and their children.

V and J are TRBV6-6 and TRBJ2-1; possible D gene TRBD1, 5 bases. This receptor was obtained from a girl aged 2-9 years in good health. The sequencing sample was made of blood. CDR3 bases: TGTGCCAGCAGTTCCAAGACAGAGCCCTCCTACAATGAGCAGTTCTTC. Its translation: CASSSKTEPSYNEQFF.